These T cell receptor beta chains were read from a single sample in a study of blood T cells in healthy people across ages. TCRdb redid the calling of the 5' RACE reads with MiXCR, one entry per CDR3 protein. The table records about 670,000 distinct CDR3 sequences, over 40% of them present only once. The material sequenced was blood. These receptors originate from a woman of 80 years or more in good health. Each CDR3 is given without its conserved first and last residue. The order of the fields is CDR3 protein, V gene.

cdr3_aa: ATSDSLSGTPYEQY
v_call: TRBV24-1

cdr3_aa: ASSLTTSGNTGELF
v_call: TRBV9

cdr3_aa: ASSGGQGPDTQY
v_call: TRBV9

cdr3_aa: SVVGTGQGNTEAF
v_call: TRBV29-1

cdr3_aa: SVSEGRSTYEQY
v_call: TRBV29-1

cdr3_aa: ASSHNPGTSEAETQY
v_call: TRBV4-1

cdr3_aa: SATGEANEKLF
v_call: TRBV20-1

cdr3_aa: ASSQDPVRGGAGMAKNIQY
v_call: TRBV4-3

cdr3_aa: ASSKSGGGSYGYT
v_call: TRBV21-1

cdr3_aa: ASSIAGGRSLH
v_call: TRBV27

cdr3_aa: ASSRRSNTEAF
v_call: TRBV9

cdr3_aa: ASSYSQGGFGYT
v_call: TRBV6-5

cdr3_aa: ASSPREASDEQY
v_call: TRBV12-3/TRBV12-4

cdr3_aa: ASSQDHLSGTIYNEQY
v_call: TRBV3-1

cdr3_aa: ASSLERRGGPTDTQY
v_call: TRBV7-2

cdr3_aa: ASSLYVGSYEQY
v_call: TRBV28

cdr3_aa: ASSVVPGSNTEAF
v_call: TRBV9

cdr3_aa: ASSAYRGTNEKLF
v_call: TRBV25-1

cdr3_aa: ASSFSRAEAF
v_call: TRBV7-2

cdr3_aa: ASSLASGASYNEQF
v_call: TRBV27

cdr3_aa: SGGRLAKNIQY
v_call: TRBV20-1

cdr3_aa: SVEDRGASYNEQY
v_call: TRBV29-1

cdr3_aa: ASRPGQGLQETQY
v_call: TRBV12-3/TRBV12-4

cdr3_aa: ASTALVSYNEQF
v_call: TRBV7-8

cdr3_aa: ASSQDYNRYELYEQY
v_call: TRBV4-2

cdr3_aa: ASSFAGTLNSPLH
v_call: TRBV7-9

cdr3_aa: SARDDGNQPQH
v_call: TRBV20-1

cdr3_aa: AWSVRGARVLY
v_call: TRBV30

cdr3_aa: SARDGLAGVYEQY
v_call: TRBV20-1

cdr3_aa: ASSFGTGGSYNEQF
v_call: TRBV5-1

cdr3_aa: ATSDPGQGEGYT
v_call: TRBV24-1

cdr3_aa: ASRSTSGGLHTDTQY
v_call: TRBV13

cdr3_aa: ASSLAHGTDTQY
v_call: TRBV7-2

cdr3_aa: SARLSRDHTDTQY
v_call: TRBV20-1

cdr3_aa: AISETILAGNVTDTQY
v_call: TRBV10-3

cdr3_aa: STLGGGRATGELF
v_call: TRBV20-1

cdr3_aa: ASSGYLRTSGAYEQY
v_call: TRBV25-1

cdr3_aa: ASSLLGGYT
v_call: TRBV12-3/TRBV12-4

cdr3_aa: SAREPRLAGAKETQY
v_call: TRBV20-1

cdr3_aa: SARGRGMVVGYGYT
v_call: TRBV20-1